This T cell receptor beta chain was captured in a study of response to subunit inactivated influenza vaccine. General study findings and limits: After each seasonal influenza vaccination, few new T cells are recruited, the authors suggested.

From the RT-PCR reads, TCRdb called clonotypes with MiXCR, one entry per CDR3 protein. The sample has 600,000 to 850,000 distinct CDR3 sequences, around 15% seen once. About this clonotype: Antigen unknown.

The receptor's source is a man between 50 and 59 years old who received an inactivated influenza vaccine. The source material was PBMCs from blood, sampled less than 15 days before vaccination.

The CDR3 DNA is TGTGCCAGCCGTCTCGGGGGCTACTCTGGAAACACCATATATTTT. It codes for CASRLGGYSGNTIYF. The V gene is TRBV6-1, the J gene TRBJ1-3; possibly TRBD1 for D (6 bases). The CDR3 has 15 amino acids. V dropped 8 bases and J dropped 0 bases, with 14 bases sitting between them. CDR1 and CDR2 (germline): MNHNS, SASEGT.